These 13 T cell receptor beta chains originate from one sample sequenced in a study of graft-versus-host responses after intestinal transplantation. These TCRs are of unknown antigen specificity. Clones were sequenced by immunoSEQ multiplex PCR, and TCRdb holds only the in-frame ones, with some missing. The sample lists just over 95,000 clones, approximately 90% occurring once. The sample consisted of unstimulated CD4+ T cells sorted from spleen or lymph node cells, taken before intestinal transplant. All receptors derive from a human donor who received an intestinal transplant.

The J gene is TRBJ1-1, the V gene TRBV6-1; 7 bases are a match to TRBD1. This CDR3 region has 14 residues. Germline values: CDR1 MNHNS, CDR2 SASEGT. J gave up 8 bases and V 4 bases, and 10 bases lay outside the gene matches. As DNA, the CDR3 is TGTGCCAGCAGTGTAGTGACGGGGACAGACGAAGCTTTCTTT. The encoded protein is CASSVVTGTDEAFF.

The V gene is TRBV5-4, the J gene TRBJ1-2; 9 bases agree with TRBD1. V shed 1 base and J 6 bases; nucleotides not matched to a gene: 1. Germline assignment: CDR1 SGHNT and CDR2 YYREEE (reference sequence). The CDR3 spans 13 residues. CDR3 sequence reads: CASSLRDRDGYTF. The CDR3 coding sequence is TGTGCCAGCAGCTTGAGGGACAGGGATGGCTACACCTTC.

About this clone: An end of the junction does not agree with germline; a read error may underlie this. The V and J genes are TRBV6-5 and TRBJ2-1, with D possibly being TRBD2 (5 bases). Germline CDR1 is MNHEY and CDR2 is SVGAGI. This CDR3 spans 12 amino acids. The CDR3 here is CASSRTYNGQFF. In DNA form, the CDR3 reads TGTGCCAGCAGTCGGACTTACAATGGGCAGTTCTTC.

The CDR3 region is CASSGGTGGYEQYF. The CDR3 DNA follows: TGTGCCAGCAGCGGGGGGACAGGGGGCTACGAGCAGTACTTC. The chain combines TRBV11-2 with TRBJ2-7; 11 nucleotides align to TRBD1. V shed 5 bases and J 3 bases; nucleotides not matched to a gene: 3. This CDR3 is 14 amino acids long. CDR1 is SGHAT and CDR2 is FQNNGV in the germline V gene.

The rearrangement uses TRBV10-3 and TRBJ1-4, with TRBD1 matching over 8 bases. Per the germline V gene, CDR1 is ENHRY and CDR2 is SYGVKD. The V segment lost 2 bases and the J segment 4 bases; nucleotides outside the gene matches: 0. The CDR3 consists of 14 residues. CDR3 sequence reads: CAISEGQGNEKLFF. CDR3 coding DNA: TGTGCCATCAGTGAGGGACAGGGTAATGAAAAACTGTTTTTT.

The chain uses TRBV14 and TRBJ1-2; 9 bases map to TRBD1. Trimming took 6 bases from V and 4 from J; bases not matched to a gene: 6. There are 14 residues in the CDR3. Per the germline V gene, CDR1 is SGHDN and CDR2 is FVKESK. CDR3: CASSLQGAGYGYTF. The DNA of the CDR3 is TGTGCCAGCAGTTTACAGGGGGCAGGCTATGGCTACACCTTC.

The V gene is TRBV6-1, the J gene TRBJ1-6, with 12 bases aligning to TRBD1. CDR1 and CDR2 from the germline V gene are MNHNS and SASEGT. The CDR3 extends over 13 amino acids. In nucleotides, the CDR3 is TGTGCAGCAGCGGGACAGGGGGCTTCACCCCTCCACTTT. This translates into CAAAGQGASPLHF.

The CDR3 bases are TGTGCCAGCAGATTTCTAGCGGGCGATGTATATAGCACAGATACGCAGTATTTT. Translation: CASRFLAGDVYSTDTQYF. The chain is built from TRBV2 and TRBJ2-3; 8 bases map to TRBD2. This CDR3 region has 18 residues. Germline CDR1 is SNHLY and CDR2 is FYNNEI. J lost 0 bases, V lost 6 bases, and 14 bases had no gene match.

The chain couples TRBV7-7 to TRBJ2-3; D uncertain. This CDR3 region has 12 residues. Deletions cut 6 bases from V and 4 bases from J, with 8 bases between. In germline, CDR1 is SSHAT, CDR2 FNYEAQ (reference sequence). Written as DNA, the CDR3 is TGTGCCAGCAGTCCCCTCGCAGATACGCAGTATTTT. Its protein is CASSPLADTQYF.

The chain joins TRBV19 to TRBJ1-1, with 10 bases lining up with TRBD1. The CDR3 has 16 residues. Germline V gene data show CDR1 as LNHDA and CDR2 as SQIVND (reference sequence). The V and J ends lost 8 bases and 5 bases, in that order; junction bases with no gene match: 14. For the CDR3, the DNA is TGTGCCAGTCGTAGGGGGGACAGGGGCTTTGGTACTGAAGCTTTCTTT. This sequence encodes CASRRGDRGFGTEAFF. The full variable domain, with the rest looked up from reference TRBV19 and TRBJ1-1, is DGGITQSPKYLFRKEGQNVTLSCEQNLNHDAMYWYRQDPGQGLRLIYYSQIVNDFQKGDIAEGYSVSREKKESFPLTVTSAQKNPTAFYLCASRRGDRGFGTEAFFGQGTRLTVV.

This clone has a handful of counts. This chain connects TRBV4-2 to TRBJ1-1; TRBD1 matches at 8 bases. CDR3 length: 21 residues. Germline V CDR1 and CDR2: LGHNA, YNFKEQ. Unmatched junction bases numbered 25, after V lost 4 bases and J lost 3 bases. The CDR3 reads CASSPTPGQAKKWGRDTEAFF. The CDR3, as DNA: TGTGCCAGCAGCCCAACCCCGGGACAGGCCAAAAAATGGGGGCGGGACACTGAAGCTTTCTTT.

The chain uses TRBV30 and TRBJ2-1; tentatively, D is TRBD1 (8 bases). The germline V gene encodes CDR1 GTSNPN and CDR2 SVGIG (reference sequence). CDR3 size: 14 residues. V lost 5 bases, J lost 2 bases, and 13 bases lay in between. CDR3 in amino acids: CAWDRGLTYNEQFF. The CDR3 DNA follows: TGTGCCTGGGACAGGGGACTAACCTACAATGAGCAGTTCTTC.

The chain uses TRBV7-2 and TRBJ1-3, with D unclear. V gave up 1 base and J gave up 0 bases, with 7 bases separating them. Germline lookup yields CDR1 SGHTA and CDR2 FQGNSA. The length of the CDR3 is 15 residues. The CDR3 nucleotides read TGTGCCAGCAGCTTAGAACCAGGCTCTGGAAACACCATATATTTT. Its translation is CASSLEPGSGNTIYF.